The clone carrying this T cell receptor beta chain was counted a few times. Its antigen remains unidentified. The CDR3 extends over 16 amino acids. V was pared by 6 bases and J by 0 bases, with 14 bases between. Germline-derived CDR1 and CDR2 are MNHEY and SVGEGT. The data were taken from a study of response to subunit inactivated influenza vaccine. A single record per CDR3 protein comes from TCRdb applying MiXCR to the RT-PCR reads. Of roughly 700,000 distinct CDR3 sequences in the sample, around 14% were seen once. The study, taken as a whole, reports: The study's authors posited that every seasonal influenza vaccination enlists few new T cells.

This chain uses TRBV6-2 or TRBV6-3 with TRBJ1-4; D is uncertain. Here the sequenced sample was PBMCs from blood, taken 14 days before vaccination. The receptor comes from a man aged 50 to 60 who received an inactivated influenza vaccine. The chain's CDR3 is CASRGYGTATNEKLFF. In DNA, the CDR3 is TGTGCCAGCAGGGGCTACGGCACAGCAACTAATGAAAAACTGTTTTTT.